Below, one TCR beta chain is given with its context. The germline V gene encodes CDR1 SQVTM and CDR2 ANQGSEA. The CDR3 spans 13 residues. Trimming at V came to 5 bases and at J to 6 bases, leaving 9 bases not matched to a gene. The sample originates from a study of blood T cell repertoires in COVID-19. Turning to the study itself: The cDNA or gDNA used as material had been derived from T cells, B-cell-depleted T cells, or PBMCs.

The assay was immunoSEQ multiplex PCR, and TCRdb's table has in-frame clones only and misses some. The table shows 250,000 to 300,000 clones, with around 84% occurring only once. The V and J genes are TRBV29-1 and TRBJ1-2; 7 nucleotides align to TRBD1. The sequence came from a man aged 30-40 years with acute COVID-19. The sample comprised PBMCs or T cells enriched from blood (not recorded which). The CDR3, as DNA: TGCAGCGTTCTTGGCAGGGGGGTGAATGGCTACACCTTC. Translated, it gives CSVLGRGVNGYTF.